The next 4 T cell receptor beta chains were all read from a single sample in a study of cytomegalovirus exposure and HLA in healthy donors. The study ran its PCR with 60 Vbeta and 13 Jbeta primers. Measured with immunoSEQ multiplex PCR; TCRdb has only the in-frame clones, and not every one. Of 65,000 to 85,000 clones detected, less than 85% appear once; the ten largest clones hold 2.4%. The source material was PBMCs. The receptors were gathered from a woman between 50 and 59 years old in good health and CMV-seronegative.

This chain uses TRBV15 with TRBJ2-7; D remains unclear. The CDR3 is made up of 12 amino acids. The V gene's germline CDR1 is LNHNV and CDR2 YYDKDF (reference sequence). V was shortened by 0 bases and J by 6 bases, with 6 bases between the two germline ends. CDR3 residues: CATSRDLLEQYF. CDR3 DNA: TGTGCCACCAGCAGAGATCTCCTCGAGCAGTACTTC. Supplemented by reference TRBV15 and TRBJ2-7, the full variable domain reads DAMVIQNPRYQVTQFGKPVTLSCSQTLNHNVMYWYQQKSSQAPKLLFHYYDKDFNNEADTPDNFQSRRPNTSFCFLDIRSPGLGDTAMYLCATSRDLLEQYFGPGTRLTVT.

The genes are TRBV28 and TRBJ1-3; 11 nucleotides align to TRBD1. V lost 5 bases and J lost 6; bases outside the gene matches: 9. The CDR3 consists of 16 residues. CDR1 MDHEN and CDR2 SYDVKM come from the germline V gene. The CDR3 DNA reads as TGTGCCAGCAGTCTTACCGGGACAGGGGGTTTAAACACCATATATTTT. This gives the protein CASSLTGTGGLNTIYF.

CDR3 sequence: CASMGLELATNEKLFF. Written as DNA, the CDR3 is TGTGCCAGTATGGGACTAGAGCTTGCAACTAATGAAAAACTGTTTTTT. The chain carries TRBV19 and TRBJ1-4; D may be TRBD1 (5 bases). V lost 7 bases and J 0 bases, leaving 15 bases between the germline ends. Looked up from germline, CDR1 is LNHDA and CDR2 is SQIVND (reference sequence). The CDR3 is 16 amino acids.

The rearrangement links TRBV7-9 to TRBJ2-5; the D gene is possibly TRBD1 (6 bases). Per the germline V gene, CDR1 is SEHNR and CDR2 is FQNEAQ (reference sequence). The CDR3 has 14 amino acids. The V end was cut by 5 bases, the J end by 3 bases, with 13 bases between. The CDR3 loop reads CASSRERGKETQYF. The DNA of the CDR3 is TGTGCCAGCAGCCGAGAGAGGGGGAAAGAGACCCAGTACTTC.